The 22 T cell receptor beta chains below all came from one sample that was sequenced in a study of stem cell transplantation in POMP-related autoinflammatory disease. The assay was immunoSEQ multiplex PCR, and TCRdb's table has in-frame clones only and misses some. The sample contains more than 25,000 clones, 70% to 90% of which appear only once. The source material was CD4+ T cells from PBMCs, sampled before stem cell transplantation. The source of these receptors is a human donor with POMP-related autoinflammation and immune dysregulation (PRAID).

This clone has only one observation. The gene calls are TRBV28 and TRBJ2-3; a weak D match, TRBD2 (5 bases). The germline CDR1 and CDR2 sequences are MDHEN and SYDVKM. V was cut by 7 bases and J by 3 bases, with 8 bases left in between. The length of the CDR3 is 12 residues. The CDR3 sequence is CASNRGTDTQYF. The CDR3 DNA reads TGTGCCAGCAACCGCGGGACAGATACGCAGTATTTT.

The rearrangement joins TRBV14 to TRBJ2-3; 10 bases are shared with TRBD2. Trimming at V came to 7 bases and at J to 1 base, leaving 5 bases not matched to a gene. Germline values: CDR1 SGHDN, CDR2 FVKESK. The length of the CDR3 is 15 residues. CDR3 residues: CASTPLAGGTDTQYF. The CDR3 DNA follows: TGTGCCAGCACCCCTCTAGCGGGAGGCACAGATACGCAGTATTTT.

In DNA, the CDR3 is TGCGCCAGCAGGGACGGCCTGAGCTCCTATAATTCACCCCTCCACTTT. This sequence encodes CASRDGLSSYNSPLHF. The V and J genes are TRBV5-1 and TRBJ1-6; D gene uncertain. The germline V and J ends were trimmed by 5 bases and 0 bases, with 12 bases remaining between them. The CDR3 extends over 16 amino acids. From germline, CDR1 is SGHRS and CDR2 YFSETQ.

The chain links TRBV19 to TRBJ2-7; D is perhaps TRBD1 (5 bases). The CDR3 consists of 14 residues. V was shortened by 4 bases and J by 3 bases, with 13 bases between the two germline ends. The germline V gene has CDR1 LNHDA and CDR2 SQIVND (reference sequence). As DNA, the CDR3 is TGTGCCAGTAGTAAAATGGGGCGGAACTACGAGCAGTACTTC. Translating gives CASSKMGRNYEQYF.

In the case of this clone: A read error may account for a junction end that differs from germline. This chain connects TRBV4-1 to TRBJ1-1, with D perhaps TRBD1 (6 bases). Germline CDR1 is MGHRA and CDR2 is YSYEKL. This CDR3 is 16 amino acids long. This CDR3 is CASRQGYGQSYTEAFF. CDR3 sequence (DNA): TGCGCCAGCAGACAAGGGTACGGACAGTCCTACACTGAAGCTTTCTTT.

The CDR3 sequence is CSVEGADTQYF. In nucleotides, the CDR3 is TGCAGCGTTGAGGGGGCAGATACGCAGTATTTT. The rearrangement uses TRBV29-1 and TRBJ2-3; D possibly matches TRBD1 or TRBD2 (5 bases each). The germline V and J ends were trimmed by 3 bases and 4 bases, with 5 bases remaining between them. This CDR3 has 11 residues. CDR1 SQVTM and CDR2 ANQGSEA come from the germline V gene.

The chain couples TRBV5-1 to TRBJ1-4; the D is unclear. The CDR3 loop spans 15 amino acids. The V gene's germline CDR1 is SGHRS and CDR2 YFSETQ. Trimming removed 0 bases from V and 1 base from J, with 7 bases in between. CDR3 sequence: CASSLEPGTNEKLFF. CDR3 nucleotides: TGCGCCAGCAGCTTGGAACCGGGAACTAATGAAAAACTGTTTTTT.

The rearrangement joins TRBV5-4 to TRBJ1-1; possible D gene TRBD1, 5 bases. The V gene's germline CDR1 is SGHNT and CDR2 YYREEE (reference sequence). This CDR3 is built from 13 residues. The V end lost 4 bases, the J end lost 0 bases, and 7 bases lay between the germline ends. CDR3 DNA sequence: TGTGCCAGCAGCCAGGGATTGAACACTGAAGCTTTCTTT. Protein sequence: CASSQGLNTEAFF. Using reference TRBV5-4 and TRBJ1-1 for the parts outside the CDR3, the full variable domain is ETGVTQSPTHLIKTRGQQVTLRCSSQSGHNTVSWYQQALGQGPQFIFQYYREEENGRGNFPPRFSGLQFPNYSSELNVNALELDDSALYLCASSQGLNTEAFFGQGTRLTVV.

The chain has TRBV9 and TRBJ2-1; 12 bases fit TRBD2. Germline values: CDR1 SGDLS, CDR2 YYNGEE. The CDR3 sequence is 18 residues long. V shed 0 bases, J shed 7 bases, and the junction held 11 bases outside the gene matches. The CDR3 bases are TGTGCCAGCAGCGTAGGAACTAGCGGGGGGTTTACGGTGAATGAGCAGTTCTTC. Translated, it gives CASSVGTSGGFTVNEQFF.

The CDR3 spells CASSPVRGSYEQYF. CDR3 coding DNA: TGTGCCAGCTCACCAGTCCGGGGCTCCTACGAGCAGTACTTC. V gene TRBV18 combines with J gene TRBJ2-7, with D possibly TRBD2 on 5 matching bases. Germline-derived CDR1 and CDR2 are KGHSH and LQKENI. V lost 2 bases and J lost 0, with 8 bases in between. The CDR3 is made up of 14 amino acids.

The CDR3 DNA sequence: TGTGCCAGCAGCGAGGGACCTGGAAACACCATATATTTT. Protein: CASSEGPGNTIYF. The rearrangement links TRBV11-3 to TRBJ1-3, with a tentative D call TRBD1 (5 bases). The CDR3 consists of 13 residues. V gave up 5 bases and J gave up 2 bases, with 7 bases separating them. CDR1 and CDR2 (germline): SGHNT, YENEEA.

This clone occurred once. The chain carries TRBV6-5 and TRBJ2-2; 7 bases line up with TRBD2. CDR1 MNHEY and CDR2 SVGAGI come from the germline V gene. The trim removed 2 bases at V and 9 bases at J, leaving 3 bases unmatched. This CDR3 has 13 amino acids. This chain's CDR3 is CASSYGGDWELFF. CDR3 in DNA: TGTGCCAGCAGTTACGGGGGGGATTGGGAGCTGTTTTTT.

This clone has just a few counts. This chain connects TRBV5-1 to TRBJ2-1, with D perhaps TRBD2 (5 bases). V lost 1 base and J 6 bases, leaving 14 bases between the germline ends. CDR1 and CDR2 (germline): SGHRS, YFSETQ. This CDR3 contains 15 residues. For the CDR3, the DNA is TGCGCCAGCAGCTTGTCACTAGGAACCCTCAATGAGCAGTTCTTC. Translated: CASSLSLGTLNEQFF.

This clone was seen a few times. This chain links TRBV14 with TRBJ1-6; D unresolved. The CDR3 has 15 amino acids. Germline CDR1 reads SGHDN; CDR2 reads FVKESK. Trimming took off 1 base at V and 7 bases at J, with 11 bases between the two ends. The chain's CDR3 is CASSQGLGWNSPLHF. In DNA, the CDR3 is TGTGCCAGCAGCCAAGGGCTGGGGTGGAATTCACCCCTCCACTTT.

The chain is built from TRBV7-2 and TRBJ2-1, with D perhaps being TRBD1 or TRBD2 (5 bases each). Germline CDR1 and CDR2: SGHTA and FQGNSA. Between the trimmed V and J ends, which lost 1 base and 1 base, there was a span of 14 bases. This CDR3 spans 17 amino acids. As DNA, the CDR3 is TGTGCCAGCAGCTTAGTCGCCGGGACGGGGTCCTACAATGAGCAGTTCTTC. Protein product: CASSLVAGTGSYNEQFF.

The gene calls are TRBV4-1 and TRBJ1-3, with TRBD1 identical over 9 bases. The CDR3 covers 17 residues. Germline loops: CDR1 MGHRA, CDR2 YSYEKL. Trimming removed 4 bases from V and 0 bases from J; junction bases left unmatched: 7. Written as DNA, the CDR3 is TGCGCCAGCAGCCCTTACAGGGGGCTCCCCTCTGGAAACACCATATATTTT. The encoded protein is CASSPYRGLPSGNTIYF.

This chain joins TRBV2 and TRBJ2-6; D remains unclear. V dropped 10 bases and J dropped 0 bases, with 16 bases sitting between them. Per the germline V gene, CDR1 is SNHLY and CDR2 is FYNNEI. The CDR3 consists of 16 residues. CDR3 residues: CATALGFISGANVLTF. The CDR3 DNA reads TGTGCCACCGCCTTAGGGTTTATCTCTGGGGCCAACGTCCTGACTTTC.

This clone has a handful of counts. The V and J genes are TRBV9 and TRBJ1-1, with 7 bases fitting TRBD1. The length of the CDR3 is 14 residues. The V gene end was trimmed by 1 base and the J gene end by 3 bases; junction bases not matched to a gene: 3. From germline, CDR1 is SGDLS and CDR2 YYNGEE. Written as DNA, the CDR3 is TGTGCCAGCAGCGTAACAGGGGAGGACACTGAAGCTTTCTTT. It codes for CASSVTGEDTEAFF.

The genes are TRBV6-1 and TRBJ2-2; D unresolved. The V end was cut by 2 bases, the J end by 5 bases, with 6 bases between. The germline gives CDR1 MNHNS, CDR2 SASEGT. The CDR3 runs 13 residues. CDR3 sequence reads: CASSEQPTGELFF. CDR3 in DNA: TGTGCCAGCAGTGAACAGCCAACCGGGGAGCTGTTTTTT.

This rearrangement joins TRBV5-1 to TRBJ1-4; a possible D gene is TRBD1 (5 bases). The CDR3 has 15 amino acids. Trimming removed 1 base at V and 7 bases at J, with 14 bases between. Germline V gene sequence: CDR1 SGHRS, CDR2 YFSETQ. Written as DNA, the CDR3 is TGCGCCAGCAGCTTGCCCTCAGGGAAGGGTGAAAAACTGTTTTTT. Its translation: CASSLPSGKGEKLFF.

V usage is TRBV7-9 and J usage is TRBJ2-2; D not certain. The CDR3 runs 13 residues. V shed 5 bases and J shed 4 bases, with 8 bases lying between them. Per the germline V gene, CDR1 is SEHNR and CDR2 is FQNEAQ (reference sequence). The CDR3 coding sequence is TGTGCCAGCAGCCGCAGAGGCACCGGGGAGCTGTTTTTT. Protein: CASSRRGTGELFF.

The J gene is TRBJ2-7, the V gene TRBV6-5; D possibly corresponds to TRBD2 (6 bases). V was trimmed by 5 bases and J by 0 bases, leaving 14 bases between them. The germline V gene encodes CDR1 MNHEY and CDR2 SVGAGI. This CDR3 comprises 15 residues. The CDR3 nucleotides are TGTGCCAGCAGTCCCAATGGGGGGAGCTCCTACGAGCAGTACTTC. This gives the protein CASSPNGGSSYEQYF.